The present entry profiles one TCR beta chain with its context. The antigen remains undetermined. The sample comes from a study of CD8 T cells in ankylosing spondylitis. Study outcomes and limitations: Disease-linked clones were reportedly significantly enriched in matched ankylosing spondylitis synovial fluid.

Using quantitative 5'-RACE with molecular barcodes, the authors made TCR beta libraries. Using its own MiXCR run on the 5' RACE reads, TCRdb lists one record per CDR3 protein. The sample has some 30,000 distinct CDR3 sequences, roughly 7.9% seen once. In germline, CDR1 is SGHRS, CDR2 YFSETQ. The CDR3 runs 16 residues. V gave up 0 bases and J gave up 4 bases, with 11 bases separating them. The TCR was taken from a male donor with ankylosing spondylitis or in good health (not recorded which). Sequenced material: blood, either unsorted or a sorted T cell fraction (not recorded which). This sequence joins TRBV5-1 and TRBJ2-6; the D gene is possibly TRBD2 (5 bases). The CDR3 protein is CASSLGGDPGANVLTF. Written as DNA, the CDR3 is TGCGCCAGCAGCTTGGGGGGAGACCCCGGGGCCAACGTCCTGACTTTC.